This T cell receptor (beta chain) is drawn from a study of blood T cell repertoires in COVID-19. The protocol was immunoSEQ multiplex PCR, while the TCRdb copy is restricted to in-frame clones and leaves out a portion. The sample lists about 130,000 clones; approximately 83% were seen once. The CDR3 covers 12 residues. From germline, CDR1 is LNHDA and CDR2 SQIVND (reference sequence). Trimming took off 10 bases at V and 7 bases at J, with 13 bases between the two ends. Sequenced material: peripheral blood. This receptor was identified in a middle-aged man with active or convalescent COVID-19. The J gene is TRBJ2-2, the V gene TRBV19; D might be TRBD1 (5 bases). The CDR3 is CATTWGLGELFF. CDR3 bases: TGTGCCACCACTTGGGGCCTCGGGGAGCTGTTTTTT.